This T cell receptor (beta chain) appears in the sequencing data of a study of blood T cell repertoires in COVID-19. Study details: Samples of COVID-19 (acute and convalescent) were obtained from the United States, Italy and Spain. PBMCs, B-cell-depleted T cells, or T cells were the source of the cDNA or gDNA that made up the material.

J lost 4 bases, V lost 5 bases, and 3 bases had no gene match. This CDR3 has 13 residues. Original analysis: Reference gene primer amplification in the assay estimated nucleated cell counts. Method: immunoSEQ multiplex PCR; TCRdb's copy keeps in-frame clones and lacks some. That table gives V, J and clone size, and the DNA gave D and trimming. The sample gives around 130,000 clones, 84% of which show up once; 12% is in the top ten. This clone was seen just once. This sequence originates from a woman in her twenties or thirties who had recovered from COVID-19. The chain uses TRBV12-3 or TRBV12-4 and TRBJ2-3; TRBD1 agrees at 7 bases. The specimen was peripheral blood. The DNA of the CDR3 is TGTGCCAGCAGTCGGGACAGTGCAGATACGCAGTATTTT. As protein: CASSRDSADTQYF.